This is a list of T cell receptor beta chains from one sample in a study of monozygotic twins with inflammatory bowel disease. Reanalyzing the 5' RACE reads, TCRdb keeps one entry per CDR3 protein, without DNA. Its listing shows roughly 150,000 distinct CDR3 sequences. Sequencing was done on a sample of blood. Receptor source: a human donor with ulcerative colitis or Crohn's disease, or a healthy co-twin of an affected twin (not recorded which). Each CDR3 is given with its conserved first and last residue. Each record gives: V gene, J gene, CDR3 protein.

V gene: TRBV7-2
J gene: TRBJ1-5
CDR3 protein: CASSPRTGTQPQHF

V gene: TRBV5-1
J gene: TRBJ2-3
CDR3 protein: CASSLVLGAGDTQYF

V gene: TRBV27
J gene: TRBJ2-7
CDR3 protein: CASSLRDGTYEQYF

V gene: TRBV4-1
J gene: TRBJ1-6
CDR3 protein: CASSQQGNNSPLHF

V gene: TRBV29-1
J gene: TRBJ2-2
CDR3 protein: CSVRGPGTGELFF

V gene: TRBV5-1
J gene: TRBJ2-1
CDR3 protein: CASSSGTSNEQFF

V gene: TRBV5-1
J gene: TRBJ2-3
CDR3 protein: CASSDQRGDTQYF

V gene: TRBV5-8
J gene: TRBJ1-2
CDR3 protein: CASSIRTGGIYGYTF

V gene: TRBV7-9
J gene: TRBJ1-3
CDR3 protein: CASSFGGNTIYF

V gene: TRBV4-3
J gene: TRBJ1-6
CDR3 protein: CASSQRAQGGRNSPLHF

V gene: TRBV7-2
J gene: TRBJ2-7
CDR3 protein: CASSLQGTSNYEQYF

V gene: TRBV7-2
J gene: TRBJ1-2
CDR3 protein: CASSLFLAAPNYGYTF

V gene: TRBV11-1
J gene: TRBJ2-3
CDR3 protein: CASSQRATRDYSADTQYF

V gene: TRBV10-3
J gene: TRBJ2-3
CDR3 protein: CAISGGPVTDTQYF

V gene: TRBV6-5
J gene: TRBJ2-2
CDR3 protein: CASSWDSGHRELFF

V gene: TRBV5-1
J gene: TRBJ1-1
CDR3 protein: CASSLLQGMNTEAFF

V gene: TRBV4-3
J gene: TRBJ2-7
CDR3 protein: CASSQVLSYEQYF

V gene: TRBV5-1
J gene: TRBJ1-4
CDR3 protein: CASSPDSTNEKLFF

V gene: TRBV15
J gene: TRBJ2-7
CDR3 protein: CATSGFRLAGTYEQYF

V gene: TRBV7-6
J gene: TRBJ2-2
CDR3 protein: CASSSPSGGALKTGELFF

V gene: TRBV29-1
J gene: TRBJ2-7
CDR3 protein: CSVGSNRNYEQYF

V gene: TRBV6-5
J gene: TRBJ2-1
CDR3 protein: CASSYSGNYNEQFF

V gene: TRBV5-4
J gene: TRBJ2-3
CDR3 protein: CASSLAKGAGTDTQYF

V gene: TRBV29-1
J gene: TRBJ2-3
CDR3 protein: CSVEMGSTDTQYF

V gene: TRBV28
J gene: TRBJ1-5
CDR3 protein: CASSPAHRDQPQHF

V gene: TRBV7-2
J gene: TRBJ2-3
CDR3 protein: CASSRRQSDTQYF

V gene: TRBV7-2
J gene: TRBJ1-4
CDR3 protein: CASSRETGGGEKLFF

V gene: TRBV7-2
J gene: TRBJ1-5
CDR3 protein: CASSHTGVGQPQHF

V gene: TRBV12-3/TRBV12-4
J gene: TRBJ2-3
CDR3 protein: CASSLFGGTDTQYF

V gene: TRBV4-2
J gene: TRBJ2-3
CDR3 protein: CASTIQGVSTDTQYF

V gene: TRBV7-9
J gene: TRBJ2-4
CDR3 protein: CASSSLRGRDIQYF

V gene: TRBV7-8
J gene: TRBJ2-4
CDR3 protein: CASSFHRDFHVAKNIQYF

V gene: TRBV20-1
J gene: TRBJ2-4
CDR3 protein: CSAIDTGAKNIQYF

V gene: TRBV4-1
J gene: TRBJ2-7
CDR3 protein: CASSQGLAGGQYEQYF

V gene: TRBV12-3/TRBV12-4
J gene: TRBJ1-5
CDR3 protein: CASSTGPNSNQPQHF

V gene: TRBV19
J gene: TRBJ1-6
CDR3 protein: CASSLGQPTNSPLHF

V gene: TRBV5-1
J gene: TRBJ2-7
CDR3 protein: CASSPAPGQGPYEQYF

V gene: TRBV12-3/TRBV12-4
J gene: TRBJ1-5
CDR3 protein: CASSSVSRVQPQHF

V gene: TRBV2
J gene: TRBJ2-7
CDR3 protein: CASSEFGVGSAEQYF

V gene: TRBV5-1
J gene: TRBJ1-5
CDR3 protein: CASSLSGGNQPQHF

V gene: TRBV18
J gene: TRBJ2-5
CDR3 protein: CASSPGQGPETQYF

V gene: TRBV30
J gene: TRBJ1-1
CDR3 protein: CASRRPNTEAFF

V gene: TRBV9
J gene: TRBJ1-3
CDR3 protein: CASSVGGASGNTIYF

V gene: TRBV19
J gene: TRBJ2-7
CDR3 protein: CASSITGGRFYEQYF